The source of this T cell receptor beta chain is a study of T cells in women clearing cervical HPV infection. About this clone: The CDR3 end lies 3 residues beyond the end of the read and is filled in from the germline J gene.

Trimming at V came to 0 bases and at J to 4 bases, leaving 9 bases not matched to a gene. The CDR3 spans 16 residues. CDR1 is LNHDA, CDR2 SQIVND, per germline (reference sequence). Data came from immunoSEQ multiplex PCR; TCRdb stores just in-frame clones and leaves some out. In all, the sample yields about 19,000 clones. The receptor was isolated from a woman aged 18 to 69 with a cervical HPV16 infection that either progressed to CIN3+ or cleared (not recorded which). This chain connects TRBV19 to TRBJ2-7; 7 bases agree with TRBD2. Sequencing used blood buffy coat. The CDR3 DNA, read in part, is TGTGCCAGTAGTATAGAAGGTAGCGGGTTCCTTTACGAG. Translation gives CASSIEGSGFLYE. The full CDR3 protein is CASSIEGSGFLYEQYF.